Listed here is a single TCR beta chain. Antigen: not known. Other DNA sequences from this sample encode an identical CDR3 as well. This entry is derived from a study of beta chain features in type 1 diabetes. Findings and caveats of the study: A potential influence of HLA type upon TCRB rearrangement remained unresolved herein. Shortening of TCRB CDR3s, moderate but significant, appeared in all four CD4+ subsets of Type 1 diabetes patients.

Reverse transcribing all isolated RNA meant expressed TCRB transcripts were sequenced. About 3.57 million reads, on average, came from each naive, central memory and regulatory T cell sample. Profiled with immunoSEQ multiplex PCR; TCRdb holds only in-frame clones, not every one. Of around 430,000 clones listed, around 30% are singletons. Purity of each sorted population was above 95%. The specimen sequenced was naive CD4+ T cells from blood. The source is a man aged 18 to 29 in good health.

In DNA, the CDR3 is TGCGCCAGCAGCTGGACGGAGAGCTCCTACAATGAGCAGTTCTTC. This codes for CASSWTESSYNEQFF. The chain joins TRBV5-1 to TRBJ2-1; D unclear. This CDR3 contains 15 residues. Germline-derived CDR1 and CDR2 are SGHRS and YFSETQ. V lost 3 bases, J lost 0 bases, and 10 bases lay in between.